Included here is one TCR beta chain sequence, with context. It lacks a known antigen. Base qualities are not recorded, but no much larger clone differs from it by a single base. The trim is 3 bases for V and 5 bases for J, with a gap of 16 bases between the germline ends. The CDR3 sequence holds 15 residues, the cysteine and phenylalanine included. The only DNA kept is the CDR3, 45 bases in frame from the first base. CDR1 and CDR2 are drawn from the germline V gene (reference sequence): GTSNPN, SVGIG. This record comes from a study of OX40 agonist ivuxolimab in advanced cancers. At the level of the whole study: Ivuxolimab was an agonistic, fully human IgG2 monoclonal antibody directed against OX40 (CD134), a costimulatory receptor. Partial responses occurred in three dose-escalation patients: two with cutaneous melanoma and one with hepatocellular carcinoma. Intravenous ivuxolimab was administered to patients every 2 weeks at six dose levels: 0.01, 0.1, 0.3, 1.5, 3 and 10 mg/kg. Peripheral TCRbeta sequencing was intended to test whether TCR sequence diversity was altered and clonal T-cell expansion was caused by ivuxolimab. A male proportion of about 79% and a mean age of around 60 years, ranging from about 20 to 80, were recorded for the dose-escalation cohort. Prior anti-PD-1, anti-PD-L1 or anti-CTLA-4 therapy was permitted, and 40% of dose-escalation patients had received checkpoint inhibitors. Among the roughly 52 dose-escalation patients, around 20 had hepatocellular carcinoma, around 15 melanoma, 9 renal cell carcinoma and 9 head and neck cancer. The monotherapy dose-escalation portion (N of about 50 patients) of the phase I ivuxolimab trial is reported in the paper. Study-wide conclusions, independent of this receptor: In the 0.1-3.0 mg/kg groups, partial responders had among the lowest normalized peripheral clonal expansion, particularly in CD8+ T cells. Which antigens the clonally expanded peripheral T cells were specific for was not determined. Clonal expansion of both CD4+ and CD8+ blood T cells was observed from baseline to week 6 at doses 0.1 to 3.0 mg/kg. On average, CD8+ T cells showed more expanded clones than CD4+ T cells after ivuxolimab. Low levels of normalized T-cell clonal expansion were also seen in some nonresponding patients.

Genomic DNA was isolated from the sorted cells so that the TCRbeta CDR3 region could be sequenced. TCRbeta CDR3 regions were sequenced using the immunoSEQ Assay. TCRdb mirrors the immuneACCESS table, restricted to in-frame sequences. Some clones are absent from its copies; in checked studies, under half trace to an unresolved V gene, and the reason for the others is unknown. A total of about 30,000 clones appear in this sample, 84% of them only once. Jointly, the top ten make up approximately 20% of the sample. Patients with autoimmune disease history or receiving systemic immunosuppression were excluded from the trial. Peripheral blood for TCR sequencing was drawn from every dose cohort at baseline, at cycle 4 day 1 and at cycle 7 day 1. The samples were taken from a phase I, first-in-human, multicenter, open-label dose-escalation trial of ivuxolimab. The trial enrolled adults with locally advanced or metastatic head and neck squamous cell, hepatocellular, melanoma or renal cell carcinoma. CD4+ and CD8+ T cells were sorted separately from peripheral blood before TCR sequencing.

In this chain, TRBV30 is recombined with TRBJ2-2; the D gene assignment is perhaps TRBD1 or TRBD2, with each matching 5 bases. The receptor comes from an adult with an advanced solid tumor such as melanoma, head and neck, liver or kidney cancer. The sample here was CD4+ or CD8+ T cells sorted from blood, taken in a trial of the OX40 agonist ivuxolimab. The DNA sequence is given as TGTGCCTGGAGCCACAGGACTCTCAATACCGGGGAGCTGTTTTTT. This sequence encodes CAWSHRTLNTGELFF.